The present entry profiles one T cell receptor (beta chain) with its context. The antigen is undetermined. This sample was included in a study of cytomegalovirus exposure and HLA in healthy donors. Overall study findings and caveats: The study designated over 150 TCR beta chains cytomegalovirus-associated. CMV serostatus stood as the only immune exposure information on hand. When analyzed later, a missense DCLRE1C variant was found to be linked to TCR beta V- and J-gene trimming.

The CDR3 extends over 14 amino acids. Trimming took 0 bases from V and 6 from J; bases not matched to a gene: 5. Germline loops: CDR1 SGHNT, CDR2 YYREEE (reference sequence). Primers for the PCR totalled 60 Vbeta and 13 Jbeta. The protocol was immunoSEQ multiplex PCR, while the TCRdb copy is restricted to in-frame clones and leaves out a portion. The sample lists 120,000 to 150,000 clones; around 79% were seen once. Input material: PBMCs. The source is a woman aged 45-60 years in good health and CMV-seropositive. The rearrangement uses TRBV5-4 and TRBJ1-2; 7 bases are a match to TRBD1. For the CDR3, the DNA is TGTGCCAGCAGCTTGGACAGGGGTAGGGATGGCTACACCTTC. It is translated as CASSLDRGRDGYTF.